What follows are 15 T cell receptor beta chains derived from one specimen sequenced in a study of blood T cell repertoires in COVID-19. Measured with immunoSEQ multiplex PCR; TCRdb has only the in-frame clones, and not every one. Of under 75,000 clones in the sample, 75% to 85% were seen once. What was sequenced was peripheral blood. All receptors derive from a man aged 60-69 years with acute or convalescent COVID-19.

This chain links TRBV2 with TRBJ2-5; no firm D call. CDR1 SNHLY and CDR2 FYNNEI come from the germline V gene. CDR3 length equals 14 residues. V was shortened by 3 bases and J by 2 bases, with 10 bases between the two germline ends. The CDR3 coding sequence is TGTGCCAGCAGTGAGCTGAGCCTTCAAGAGACCCAGTACTTC. Its protein product is CASSELSLQETQYF.

This chain links TRBV6-8 with TRBJ2-4, with a weak D call TRBD1 (5 bases). Germline V gives CDR1 MNHGY, CDR2 SAAAGT. Deletions cut 5 bases from V and 0 bases from J, with 23 bases between. The CDR3 has 19 amino acids. CDR3 in DNA: TGTGCCAGCAGTCCCCAGGGTAGCTTCTACTCGGTAGCCAAAAACATTCAGTACTTC. It codes for CASSPQGSFYSVAKNIQYF.

This clone appeared once. This chain uses TRBV5-4 with TRBJ2-5; no firm D call. The CDR3 runs 12 residues. The V end was cut by 0 bases, the J end by 5 bases, with 5 bases between. Germline lookup yields CDR1 SGHNT and CDR2 YYREEE (reference sequence). The CDR3: CASSLDGETQYF. CDR3 in DNA: TGTGCCAGCAGCTTGGACGGGGAGACCCAGTACTTC.

V gene TRBV4-1 combines with J gene TRBJ1-6; D might be TRBD1 (6 bases). The CDR3 runs 16 residues. Germline V gives CDR1 MGHRA, CDR2 YSYEKL. V lost 0 bases and J 7 bases, leaving 13 bases between the germline ends. The CDR3 sequence: CASSQDTAGANSPLHF. CDR3 coding DNA: TGCGCCAGCAGCCAAGACACGGCAGGGGCGAATTCACCCCTCCACTTT.

The rearrangement uses TRBV4-1 and TRBJ1-5, with a weak D call TRBD1 (6 bases). V dropped 4 bases and J dropped 6 bases, with 19 bases sitting between them. The CDR3 extends over 16 amino acids. The germline gives CDR1 MGHRA, CDR2 YSYEKL. CDR3 nucleotide sequence: TGCGCCAGCAGCCCCGAAGGAACAGGGAAGTTTCAGCCCCAGCATTTT. This gives the protein CASSPEGTGKFQPQHF.

The chain links TRBV15 to TRBJ1-2; D is unclear. V was pared by 0 bases and J by 1 base, with 6 bases between. CDR1 and CDR2 from the germline V gene are LNHNV and YYDKDF (reference sequence). The CDR3 covers 14 residues. The CDR3 DNA follows: TGTGCCACCAGCAGAGATCTCCGTAACTATGGCTACACCTTC. Its protein product is CATSRDLRNYGYTF.

This clone occurred once. V is TRBV7-5 and J is TRBJ2-1; the D call of TRBD1 is as the table states it, not checked on the DNA. TRBV7-5 is an annotated pseudogene. This CDR3 region has 13 residues. The CDR3 region is CARISDIYNEQFF. CDR3 nucleotide sequence: TGTGCCAGAATCTCGGACATCTACAATGAGCAGTTCTTC.

This chain uses TRBV5-4 with TRBJ2-2, with 11 bases lining up with TRBD1. V gave up 4 bases and J gave up 8 bases; unmatched junction bases: 7. From germline, CDR1 is SGHNT and CDR2 YYREEE (reference sequence). The CDR3 has 15 residues. The CDR3 DNA sequence: TGTGCCAGCAGCCTGGGACAGGGGGGATTGGGGGAGCTGTTTTTT. Protein product: CASSLGQGGLGELFF.

The V call is TRBV29-1, the J call TRBJ1-1; D gene unclear. The CDR3 totals 13 residues. Germline V gene data show CDR1 as SQVTM and CDR2 as ANQGSEA. Trimming removed 3 bases from V and 1 base from J, with 9 bases in between. CDR3 sequence: CSVDGSKNTEAFF. In nucleotides, the CDR3 is TGCAGCGTTGATGGGAGCAAGAACACTGAAGCTTTCTTT.

This clone was seen once. The J gene is TRBJ2-5, the V gene TRBV6-5, with TRBD1 matching over 9 bases. V shed 0 bases and J 3 bases; nucleotides not matched to a gene: 2. This CDR3 has 15 amino acids. CDR1 and CDR2 from the germline V gene are MNHEY and SVGAGI. The CDR3 DNA follows: TGTGCCAGCAGTTACTCGCGACAGGGGGAAGAGACCCAGTACTTC. This translates into CASSYSRQGEETQYF.

The gene calls are TRBV6-6 and TRBJ2-2, with D possibly TRBD1 on 6 matching bases. Trimming removed 6 bases at V and 4 bases at J, with 12 bases between. Germline CDR1 MNHNY, CDR2 SVGAGI (reference sequence). The CDR3 is 14 residues long. The CDR3 bases are TGTGCCAGCAGATACGGGACATCCACCGGGGAGCTGTTTTTT. Protein: CASRYGTSTGELFF.

CDR3 loop: CASRGAHEQYF. The CDR3 coding sequence is TGTGCCAGCAGGGGGGCCCACGAGCAGTACTTC. The rearrangement joins TRBV3-1 (or the pseudogene TRBV3-2) to TRBJ2-7, with D possibly matching TRBD1 (6 bases). The length of the CDR3 is 11 residues. Trimming left V 6 bases short and J 5 bases short, with 8 bases between. In germline, CDR1 is LGHDT, CDR2 YNNKEL (reference sequence).

The chain recombines TRBV5-8 with TRBJ2-4; 7 nucleotides agree with TRBD1. CDR3 length: 15 amino acids. The V and J ends lost 3 bases and 6 bases, in that order; junction bases with no gene match: 9. Germline V lookup: CDR1 SGHTS, CDR2 YDEGEE. This chain's CDR3 is CASSSMGTEGNIQYF. DNA of the CDR3: TGTGCCAGCAGCTCCATGGGGACAGAGGGAAACATTCAGTACTTC.

This sequence joins TRBV5-1 and TRBJ2-7, with D tentatively TRBD1 (6 bases). The CDR3 is 15 residues long. Germline CDR1 is SGHRS and CDR2 is YFSETQ. V was pared by 4 bases and J by 1 base, with 15 bases between. CDR3 sequence reads: CASSLPVGQSYEQYF. The CDR3 DNA is TGCGCCAGCAGCCTACCTGTTGGACAGTCCTACGAGCAGTACTTC.

This clone was detected only a few times. CDR3 sequence (DNA): TGTGCCAGCAGACCCTTGATGACAGACTATGGCTACACCTTC. The encoded protein is CASRPLMTDYGYTF. The chain recombines TRBV6-5 with TRBJ1-2, with D maybe TRBD1 (5 bases). CDR3 size: 14 residues. Per germline, CDR1 MNHEY and CDR2 SVGAGI. V dropped 6 bases and J dropped 3 bases, with 14 bases sitting between them.